The 7 T cell receptor beta chains reported below all come from one sample, sequenced in a study of cytomegalovirus exposure and HLA in healthy donors. PCR involved 60 Vbeta and 13 Jbeta primers. Using immunoSEQ multiplex PCR, the repertoire was profiled, and TCRdb retains in-frame clones only, with some absent. There are under 120,000 clones in the sample; 65% occur only once, and 3% to 4.5% lies in the top ten. The specimen was PBMCs. These receptors were obtained from a man under 40 in good health and CMV-seropositive.

The chain has TRBV19 and TRBJ1-5; 8 nucleotides agree with TRBD1. The CDR3 is made up of 17 amino acids. Trimming took 0 bases from V and 3 from J; bases not matched to a gene: 7. Germline lookup yields CDR1 LNHDA and CDR2 SQIVND (reference sequence). The CDR3 sequence: CASSIDRGTGNNQPQHF. As DNA, the CDR3 is TGTGCCAGTAGTATAGACCGGGGGACAGGCAACAATCAGCCCCAGCATTTT.

This clone came up a few times. The V gene is TRBV5-1, the J gene TRBJ1-4; 7 bases align to TRBD1. In germline, CDR1 is SGHRS, CDR2 YFSETQ. V dropped 4 bases and J dropped 6; count of bases not matched to a gene: 3. The CDR3 has 13 amino acids. The CDR3 region is CASSVGQDEKLFF. The CDR3 DNA is TGCGCCAGCAGCGTAGGACAGGATGAAAAACTGTTTTTT.

This clone has more than one count but fewer than ten. The chain recombines TRBV18 with TRBJ1-2; TRBD1 matches 7 bases. The CDR3 loop spans 15 amino acids. Germline CDR1 and CDR2: KGHSH and LQKENI. V dropped 3 bases and J dropped 2; count of bases not matched to a gene: 6. CDR3 in DNA: TGTGCCAGCTCACCGTTGACAGGGATGAACTATGGCTACACCTTC. Its translation is CASSPLTGMNYGYTF. Full variable domain (remainder filled in from reference TRBV18 and TRBJ1-2): NAGVMQNPRHLVRRRGQEARLRCSPMKGHSHVYWYRQLPEEGLKFMVYLQKENIIDESGMPKERFSAEFPKEGPSILRIQQVVRGDSAAYFCASSPLTGMNYGYTFGSGTRLTVV.

The rearrangement links TRBV18 to TRBJ2-2; TRBD1 is a possible D gene (5 bases). This CDR3 has 16 residues. The germline V gene has CDR1 KGHSH and CDR2 LQKENI. V was clipped by 4 bases and J by 2 bases, with 14 bases between them. The CDR3 loop reads CASSLRQRQNTGELFF. The CDR3 region has the DNA TGTGCCAGCTCACTGAGACAGAGACAAAACACCGGGGAGCTGTTTTTT. Looking up the rest from reference TRBV18 and TRBJ2-2 gives the full variable domain: NAGVMQNPRHLVRRRGQEARLRCSPMKGHSHVYWYRQLPEEGLKFMVYLQKENIIDESGMPKERFSAEFPKEGPSILRIQQVVRGDSAAYFCASSLRQRQNTGELFFGEGSRLTVL.

This clone was seen a few times. The genes are TRBV5-1 and TRBJ2-3; possibly TRBD2 for D (5 bases). In germline, CDR1 is SGHRS, CDR2 YFSETQ. The CDR3 runs 14 residues. V was clipped by 6 bases and J by 6 bases, with 17 bases between them. As DNA, the CDR3 is TGCGCCAGCACCTCCGGGAACGCATACGATACGCAGTATTTT. Translation gives CASTSGNAYDTQYF.

Concerning this clone: At one end, the junction sequence differs from germline, possibly due to a read error. This sequence joins TRBV7-7 and TRBJ2-2, with D possibly being TRBD2 (5 bases). Germline V gives CDR1 SSHAT, CDR2 FNYEAQ (reference sequence). The CDR3 is made up of 16 amino acids. CDR3 region: CASSLGWGAGTGELFF. In DNA, the CDR3 is TGTGCTAGCAGCTTAGGTTGGGGTGCGGGCACCGGGGAGCTGTTTTTT.

The chain links TRBV6-5 to TRBJ2-3, with 10 bases matching TRBD2. The CDR3 length is 14 residues. J was trimmed by 7 bases and V by 5 bases; bases with no gene match: 6. Looked up from germline, CDR1 is MNHEY and CDR2 is SVGAGI. The CDR3 region has the DNA TGTGCCAGCAGTAAAGCGGGGGGGCGATATACGCAGTATTTT. Translated: CASSKAGGRYTQYF.